The rows below give T cell receptor beta chains drawn from one sample of a study of blood T cell repertoires in COVID-19. Libraries were prepared by immunoSEQ multiplex PCR; TCRdb keeps only in-frame clonotypes and omits some of them. Of approximately 320,000 clones in the sample, roughly 87% were seen once. The sample taken for sequencing was PBMCs or T cells enriched from blood (not recorded which). Receptor source: a young woman who had recovered from COVID-19. Each CDR3 is given with its conserved first and last residue. The D gene is left open where the match is weak. Not every row has a clone size; where given, it reads once, few, many or a size class.

size: NA
V: TRBV28
D: NA
J: TRBJ2-5
DNA: TGTGCCAGCAGCCCCCGGGGTGGGTCTCTAGAGACCCAGTACTTC
CDR3: CASSPRGGSLETQYF

size: NA
V: TRBV7-9
D: NA
J: TRBJ1-2
DNA: TGTGCCAGCAGCTTGAGTTCCACAGGACGCTTC
CDR3: CASSLSSTGRF

size: once
V: TRBV6-2/TRBV6-3
D: TRBD1
J: TRBJ2-5
DNA: TGTGCCAGCAGTACCGGGGACAGGGCATTGGAGACCCAGTACTTC
CDR3: CASSTGDRALETQYF

size: NA
V: TRBV13
D: TRBD1
J: TRBJ1-2
DNA: TGTGCCAGCAGCTTAGGACAGGGGGGGGTTTATGGCTACACCTTC
CDR3: CASSLGQGGVYGYTF

size: once
V: TRBV7-2
D: TRBD2
J: TRBJ2-7
DNA: TGTGCCAGCAGCTTAGAATGGACTAGCGGGTCTGTACTCTACGAGCAGTACTTC
CDR3: CASSLEWTSGSVLYEQYF

size: NA
V: TRBV7-6
D: NA
J: TRBJ2-7
DNA: TGTGCCAGCAGCCTTCGAGGATCTGGTAGCTCCTACGAGCAGTACTTC
CDR3: CASSLRGSGSSYEQYF

size: NA
V: TRBV4-3
D: NA
J: TRBJ2-5
DNA: TGCGCCAGCAGCCAAGTAGCAGGGTTTTATACCGAGACCCAGTACTTC
CDR3: CASSQVAGFYTETQYF

size: NA
V: TRBV18
D: TRBD2
J: TRBJ2-2
DNA: TGTGCCAGCTCACCACCTCTAGCGGGAGGGAGAGCTAACACCGGGGAGCTGTTTTTT
CDR3: CASSPPLAGGRANTGELFF

size: NA
V: TRBV7-9
D: NA
J: TRBJ2-2
DNA: TGTGCCAGCAGCTCAGGACAGTCCGGGGAGCTGTTTTTT
CDR3: CASSSGQSGELFF

size: NA
V: TRBV24-1
D: NA
J: TRBJ2-7
DNA: TGTGCCCCCCCCCGGGGGACTTCCTACGAGCAGTACTTC
CDR3: CAPPRGTSYEQYF

size: NA
V: TRBV6-2/TRBV6-3
D: NA
J: TRBJ1-5
DNA: TGTGCCAGCAGTTACTCCGGGTTCTATAGCAATCAGCCCCAGCATTTT
CDR3: CASSYSGFYSNQPQHF

size: NA
V: TRBV20-1
D: TRBD2
J: TRBJ2-1
DNA: TGCAGTGCTGGGGGACTAGCTGAGCAGTTCTTC
CDR3: CSAGGLAEQFF

size: NA
V: TRBV28
D: TRBD2
J: TRBJ2-7
DNA: TGTGCCAGCCTTCAGGGAGGGTCCTACGAGCAGTACTTC
CDR3: CASLQGGSYEQYF

size: NA
V: TRBV7-8
D: NA
J: TRBJ2-7
DNA: TGTGCCAGCAGCTTGCCAGGGTATGGCAACGAGCAGTACTTC
CDR3: CASSLPGYGNEQYF

size: NA
V: TRBV10-1
D: TRBD1
J: TRBJ1-5
DNA: TGCGCCAGCAGTGAACACGGAGAGGGACAGGCCAATCAGCCCCAGCATTTT
CDR3: CASSEHGEGQANQPQHF

size: NA
V: TRBV14
D: TRBD1
J: TRBJ2-7
DNA: TGTGCCAGCAGCCCAAACAGGGGGCAAAGTTACGAGCAGTACTTC
CDR3: CASSPNRGQSYEQYF

size: NA
V: TRBV6-6
D: NA
J: TRBJ2-2
DNA: TGTGCCAGCTTCACAGGGTTCACCGGGGAGCTGTTTTTT
CDR3: CASFTGFTGELFF

size: NA
V: TRBV18
D: NA
J: TRBJ2-2
DNA: TGTGCCAGCTCACCGGCTGGGACACCGAACACCGGGGAGCTGTTTTTT
CDR3: CASSPAGTPNTGELFF

size: few
V: TRBV4-2
D: TRBD2
J: TRBJ2-7
DNA: TGTGCCAGCAGCCAAGAAGCGGGGGCCTACGAGCAGTACTTC
CDR3: CASSQEAGAYEQYF

size: NA
V: TRBV6-5
D: NA
J: TRBJ2-1
DNA: TGTGCCAGCAGTTACGGGCGCAATGAGCAGTTCTTC
CDR3: CASSYGRNEQFF

size: NA
V: TRBV7-2
D: TRBD1
J: TRBJ2-6
DNA: TGTGCCAGCAGCCTATCGACAGGGGCATCTGGGGCCAACGTCCTGACTTTC
CDR3: CASSLSTGASGANVLTF

size: NA
V: TRBV5-1
D: NA
J: TRBJ2-3
DNA: TGCGCCAGCAGCGAGGGACTTTTTCAATACACAGATACGCAGTATTTT
CDR3: CASSEGLFQYTDTQYF

size: NA
V: TRBV11-1
D: NA
J: TRBJ2-7
DNA: TGTGCCAGCAGCTTAGTCACTCAGGGCCTCACCTACGAGCAGTACTTC
CDR3: CASSLVTQGLTYEQYF

size: once
V: TRBV15
D: TRBD2
J: TRBJ2-3
DNA: TGTGCCACCAGACCAGCGGGAGGGGAAAAAGATACGCAGTATTTT
CDR3: CATRPAGGEKDTQYF

size: few
V: TRBV25-1
D: NA
J: TRBJ2-7
DNA: TGTGCCAGCAGTATACAGGGATCGGACGAGCAGTACTTC
CDR3: CASSIQGSDEQYF

size: NA
V: TRBV28
D: TRBD1
J: TRBJ1-1
DNA: TGTGCCACCGAGCAGGGGGTTGGGACTGAAGCTTTCTTT
CDR3: CATEQGVGTEAFF

size: NA
V: TRBV9
D: NA
J: TRBJ2-3
DNA: TGTGCCAGCCGCGGCGCGGAGGAAACAGATACGCAGTATTTT
CDR3: CASRGAEETDTQYF

size: NA
V: TRBV7-6
D: NA
J: TRBJ1-2
DNA: TGTGCCAGCAGCTTCAGGGGTAGTAACTATGGCTACACCTTC
CDR3: CASSFRGSNYGYTF

size: NA
V: TRBV5-1
D: TRBD2
J: TRBJ2-5
DNA: TGCGCCAGCAGCTTGGGCCTAGCGGGGGGGCAAGAGACCCAGTACTTC
CDR3: CASSLGLAGGQETQYF

size: NA
V: TRBV20-1
D: NA
J: TRBJ1-2
DNA: TGCAGTGCTAGAAGAGAGATCGGCTACACCTTC
CDR3: CSARREIGYTF

size: NA
V: TRBV28
D: NA
J: TRBJ1-5
DNA: TGTGCCAGCAGGTACCCGGACAGCATTTATAGCAATCAGCCCCAGCATTTT
CDR3: CASRYPDSIYSNQPQHF

size: NA
V: TRBV4-2
D: NA
J: TRBJ2-3
DNA: TGTGCCAGCAGCCAAATAGCGGACACAGATACGCAGTATTTT
CDR3: CASSQIADTDTQYF

size: few
V: TRBV3-1/TRBV3-2
D: NA
J: TRBJ1-2
DNA: TGTGCCAGCAGCCAGCGGTCGTTAGGGGGAGATAACTATGGCTACACCTTC
CDR3: CASSQRSLGGDNYGYTF

size: NA
V: TRBV4-3
D: NA
J: TRBJ1-1
DNA: TGCGCCAGCAGCTCCTCGACAGCGATGAACACTGAAGCTTTCTTT
CDR3: CASSSSTAMNTEAFF

size: NA
V: TRBV7-2
D: TRBD1
J: TRBJ2-2
DNA: TGTGCCAGCAGCTTAGCGAGGTGGGACAGGGGGCGCGGATCTGCGACCGGGGAGCTGTTTTTT
CDR3: CASSLARWDRGRGSATGELFF

size: NA
V: TRBV10-3
D: TRBD2
J: TRBJ2-5
DNA: TGTGCCATCACCGCCGGGACTAGCGGCCAAGAGACCCAGTACTTC
CDR3: CAITAGTSGQETQYF

size: NA
V: TRBV4-1
D: NA
J: TRBJ2-3
DNA: TGCGCCAGCAGCCAACGGGAAATCTATGATACGCAGTATTTT
CDR3: CASSQREIYDTQYF

size: NA
V: TRBV3-1/TRBV3-2
D: NA
J: TRBJ1-2
DNA: TGTGCCAGCAGCCCGCAGCAGGGGACGAGCTACACCTTC
CDR3: CASSPQQGTSYTF

size: NA
V: TRBV12-3/TRBV12-4
D: NA
J: TRBJ2-7
DNA: TGTGCCAGCAGTTTTAGCAGGGGTCACGAGCAGTACTTC
CDR3: CASSFSRGHEQYF

size: few
V: TRBV6-2/TRBV6-3
D: NA
J: TRBJ2-7
DNA: TGTGCCAGCAGTTACTTAACCGACAGCTCCGAGCAGTACTTC
CDR3: CASSYLTDSSEQYF

size: NA
V: TRBV28
D: TRBD2
J: TRBJ2-3
DNA: TGTGCCAGCAGGCCCCGCTGGGCGGGAGACCATACGCAGTATTTT
CDR3: CASRPRWAGDHTQYF

size: NA
V: TRBV28
D: NA
J: TRBJ1-4
DNA: TGTGCCAGCTGTCCTTTTGGCGACAGCGAAAAACTGTTTTTT
CDR3: CASCPFGDSEKLFF

size: NA
V: TRBV6-1
D: NA
J: TRBJ1-6
DNA: TGTGCCAGCAGTGAAGGGCAGGGGCGTTCACCCCTCCACTTT
CDR3: CASSEGQGRSPLHF

size: NA
V: TRBV7-2
D: NA
J: TRBJ1-1
DNA: TGTGCCAGCACCCTAGTTGGGAGCTTGCTCGAAACTGAAGCTTTCTTT
CDR3: CASTLVGSLLETEAFF

size: NA
V: TRBV2
D: TRBD1
J: TRBJ1-4
DNA: TGTGCCAGCAGTCAACAGGGGGCAGGGGAAAAACTGTTTTTT
CDR3: CASSQQGAGEKLFF

size: NA
V: TRBV14
D: TRBD2
J: TRBJ2-1
DNA: TGTGCCAGCAGCCTACTAGCGGACTCCTACAATGAGCAGTTCTTC
CDR3: CASSLLADSYNEQFF

size: NA
V: TRBV5-1
D: TRBD1
J: TRBJ1-6
DNA: TGCGCCAGCAGCCCGGGCGGGGACAGGGGTTATTCACCCCTCCACTTT
CDR3: CASSPGGDRGYSPLHF

size: few
V: TRBV12-3/TRBV12-4
D: NA
J: TRBJ2-7
DNA: TGTGCCAGCACCTTCCGGGGTCCCTACGAGCAGTACTTC
CDR3: CASTFRGPYEQYF

size: once
V: TRBV27
D: NA
J: TRBJ1-6
DNA: TGTGCCAGCAGTTCGACACCAAATTCACCCCTCCACTTT
CDR3: CASSSTPNSPLHF

size: NA
V: TRBV9
D: NA
J: TRBJ1-6
DNA: TGTGCCAGCAGCTCCCGCGACCGCAACAGGGATTGGCATTCACCCCTCCACTTT
CDR3: CASSSRDRNRDWHSPLHF

size: NA
V: TRBV7-2
D: TRBD2
J: TRBJ2-3
DNA: TGTGCCAGCAGCTTCCGAACTAGCGGGGGTGGGGCAGATACGCAGTATTTT
CDR3: CASSFRTSGGGADTQYF

size: few
V: TRBV2
D: TRBD2
J: TRBJ2-1
DNA: TGTGCCAGCCGCTGGGGGGGGAGCTCCTACAATGAGCAGTTCTTC
CDR3: CASRWGGSSYNEQFF

size: NA
V: TRBV29-1
D: TRBD1
J: TRBJ1-5
DNA: TGCAGCGTCTCAACAGGGGGCGGTCAGCCCCAGCATTTT
CDR3: CSVSTGGGQPQHF

size: NA
V: TRBV13
D: TRBD1
J: TRBJ2-5
DNA: TGTGCCAGCAGCCCTCACAGGGGGCATCCGGAGACCCAGTACTTC
CDR3: CASSPHRGHPETQYF

size: NA
V: TRBV4-3
D: TRBD1
J: TRBJ2-7
DNA: TGCGCCAGCAGCCACCCGGACAGGGGTAAGGTAGGCGAGCAGTACTTC
CDR3: CASSHPDRGKVGEQYF